The rows below give T cell receptor beta chains drawn from one sample of a study of cytomegalovirus exposure and HLA in healthy donors. The method was immunoSEQ multiplex PCR; TCRdb's version includes in-frame clones alone and lacks a portion of them. The sample lists 75,000 to 90,000 clones, 78% occurring once. Input material: PBMCs. The origin of the receptors is a man aged 40-49 years in good health and CMV-seronegative. Each CDR3 is given with its conserved first and last residue. A D gene is named only where the DNA matches it firmly. The listing skips clone size in some rows; elsewhere it reads once, few, many or a size class.

clone_size: NA
d_call: NA
j_call: TRBJ1-1
v_call: TRBV7-9
cdr3_nt: TGTGCCAGCAGCTTAAGTAGTTCCGTTAGTGGCACTGAAGCTTTCTTT
cdr3_aa: CASSLSSSVSGTEAFF

clone_size: NA
d_call: NA
j_call: TRBJ1-4
v_call: TRBV10-3
cdr3_nt: TGTGCCATCATCGGGGAAAAACTGTTTTTT
cdr3_aa: CAIIGEKLFF

clone_size: NA
d_call: NA
j_call: TRBJ2-2
v_call: TRBV5-6
cdr3_nt: TGTGCCAGCAGCTTGGCACAGGGTATCTCCGGGGAGCTGTTTTTT
cdr3_aa: CASSLAQGISGELFF

clone_size: NA
d_call: NA
j_call: TRBJ1-4
v_call: TRBV18
cdr3_nt: TGTGCCAGCTCACCACTTCCCCCGCGACCGACTTCTAATGAAAAACTGTTTTTT
cdr3_aa: CASSPLPPRPTSNEKLFF

clone_size: NA
d_call: TRBD1
j_call: TRBJ1-1
v_call: TRBV7-2
cdr3_nt: TGTGCCAGCAGCTATTCCGGGACAGGGAGGAACACTGAAGCTTTCTTT
cdr3_aa: CASSYSGTGRNTEAFF

clone_size: NA
d_call: NA
j_call: TRBJ2-3
v_call: TRBV6-5
cdr3_nt: TGTGCCAGCAGTCTCGCGCGCACAGATACGCAGTATTTT
cdr3_aa: CASSLARTDTQYF

clone_size: few
d_call: TRBD2
j_call: TRBJ2-3
v_call: TRBV30
cdr3_nt: TGTGCCTGGAGTCGAGGGAGGGCCCCGAGCACAGATACGCAGTATTTT
cdr3_aa: CAWSRGRAPSTDTQYF

clone_size: NA
d_call: TRBD1
j_call: TRBJ1-1
v_call: TRBV5-1
cdr3_nt: TGCGCCAGCAGCCTAAGCCGGGACAGGGGGCTGAACACTGAAGCTTTCTTT
cdr3_aa: CASSLSRDRGLNTEAFF

clone_size: NA
d_call: NA
j_call: TRBJ1-1
v_call: TRBV15
cdr3_nt: TGTGCCACCCGGGGAGGGCAGTCGGAGGCTGAAGCTTTCTTT
cdr3_aa: CATRGGQSEAEAFF

clone_size: NA
d_call: TRBD2
j_call: TRBJ2-1
v_call: TRBV7-2
cdr3_nt: TGTGCCAGCAGCTTCACTAGCGGGGATGAGCAGTTCTTC
cdr3_aa: CASSFTSGDEQFF

clone_size: NA
d_call: NA
j_call: TRBJ1-2
v_call: TRBV29-1
cdr3_nt: TGCAGCGTTGAAACCAGCGCTCGTGGCTACACCTTC
cdr3_aa: CSVETSARGYTF

clone_size: NA
d_call: NA
j_call: TRBJ2-2
v_call: TRBV5-6
cdr3_nt: TGTGCCAGCAGGAGAGACACCGGGGAGCTGTTTTTT
cdr3_aa: CASRRDTGELFF

clone_size: NA
d_call: TRBD2
j_call: TRBJ2-7
v_call: TRBV28
cdr3_nt: TGTGCCAGCAGTTTACCCGGACTAGCGGGCCTCTACGAGCAGTACTTC
cdr3_aa: CASSLPGLAGLYEQYF

clone_size: NA
d_call: NA
j_call: TRBJ1-1
v_call: TRBV9
cdr3_nt: TGTGCCAGCAGCGCGGGACAACTGAACACTGAAGCTTTCTTT
cdr3_aa: CASSAGQLNTEAFF

clone_size: NA
d_call: NA
j_call: TRBJ2-3
v_call: TRBV10-3
cdr3_nt: TGTGCCATCAGTGAGTCGAGGTTGGGCACAGATACGCAGTATTTT
cdr3_aa: CAISESRLGTDTQYF

clone_size: NA
d_call: NA
j_call: TRBJ2-5
v_call: TRBV7-3
cdr3_nt: TGTGCCAGCAGCCGAGACTCCAAAGAGACCCAGTACTTC
cdr3_aa: CASSRDSKETQYF

clone_size: few
d_call: TRBD2
j_call: TRBJ2-1
v_call: TRBV5-1
cdr3_nt: TGCGCCAGCGGGGCGGGGGAGATGGGTGAGCAGTTCTTC
cdr3_aa: CASGAGEMGEQFF

clone_size: few
d_call: TRBD1
j_call: TRBJ1-2
v_call: TRBV7-8
cdr3_nt: TGTGCCAGCAGCTTAGGGGGATGGACAGGGCTGAACTATGGCTACACCTTC
cdr3_aa: CASSLGGWTGLNYGYTF

clone_size: NA
d_call: NA
j_call: TRBJ2-2
v_call: TRBV7-9
cdr3_nt: TGTGCCAGCAGCTTAGGTGGCACACGGGGCACCGGGGAGCTGTTTTTT
cdr3_aa: CASSLGGTRGTGELFF

clone_size: NA
d_call: NA
j_call: TRBJ2-7
v_call: TRBV27
cdr3_nt: TGTGCCAGCAGTTTACATAGGGGAACCTACGAGCAGTACTTC
cdr3_aa: CASSLHRGTYEQYF

clone_size: NA
d_call: NA
j_call: TRBJ2-1
v_call: TRBV19
cdr3_nt: TGTGCCAGCGGACTGCACAGAAACTCCTACAATGAGCAGTTCTTC
cdr3_aa: CASGLHRNSYNEQFF

clone_size: few
d_call: NA
j_call: TRBJ2-7
v_call: TRBV19
cdr3_nt: TGTGCCAGTAGCGAATTTCGGACAGTCTCCTACGAGCAGTACTTC
cdr3_aa: CASSEFRTVSYEQYF

clone_size: NA
d_call: TRBD2
j_call: TRBJ2-3
v_call: TRBV4-3
cdr3_nt: TGCGCCAGCAGCCAAGATACCCAGCGGGAGCATGTTACGCAGTATTTT
cdr3_aa: CASSQDTQREHVTQYF

clone_size: NA
d_call: NA
j_call: TRBJ2-2
v_call: TRBV30
cdr3_nt: TGTGCCTGGAGTGCAGAAGGGGGTCTGTTTTTT
cdr3_aa: CAWSAEGGLFF

clone_size: NA
d_call: TRBD2
j_call: TRBJ2-2
v_call: TRBV5-4
cdr3_nt: TGTGCCAGCAGCTTGGGGTCTAGCGGGTCCACCGGGGAGCTGTTTTTT
cdr3_aa: CASSLGSSGSTGELFF

clone_size: few
d_call: NA
j_call: TRBJ2-7
v_call: TRBV5-6
cdr3_nt: TGTGCCAGCAGCCGCAGGCTAGCCGTGCCCTACGAGCAGTACTTC
cdr3_aa: CASSRRLAVPYEQYF

clone_size: NA
d_call: TRBD2
j_call: TRBJ2-1
v_call: TRBV7-3
cdr3_nt: TGTGCCAGCAGCAGAACTAGCGGAGCCAATGAGCAGTTCTTC
cdr3_aa: CASSRTSGANEQFF

clone_size: NA
d_call: TRBD1
j_call: TRBJ1-5
v_call: TRBV6-6
cdr3_nt: TGTGCCAGTAAGGACAGGGTGGAGAGCAATCAGCCCCAGCATTTT
cdr3_aa: CASKDRVESNQPQHF

clone_size: NA
d_call: NA
j_call: TRBJ1-1
v_call: TRBV7-3
cdr3_nt: TGTGCCAGCAGCATCGTCAGGGGTACTGAAGCTTTCTTT
cdr3_aa: CASSIVRGTEAFF

clone_size: NA
d_call: NA
j_call: TRBJ1-4
v_call: TRBV5-6
cdr3_nt: TGTGCCAGCAGTTACGACCCAGGGCAGGGTGAAAAACTGTTTTTT
cdr3_aa: CASSYDPGQGEKLFF

clone_size: once
d_call: TRBD2
j_call: TRBJ2-7
v_call: TRBV7-8
cdr3_nt: TGTGCCAGCAGCTTACCTAGCGGGAGGGTCTACGAGCAGTACTTC
cdr3_aa: CASSLPSGRVYEQYF

clone_size: NA
d_call: NA
j_call: TRBJ1-1
v_call: TRBV10-2
cdr3_nt: TGCGCCAGCAGAAGGGGCGAGAACACTGAAGCTTTCTTT
cdr3_aa: CASRRGENTEAFF

clone_size: NA
d_call: NA
j_call: TRBJ2-5
v_call: TRBV27
cdr3_nt: TGTGCCAGCAGTTTATGGGGCCCGGCAGGAGAGACCCAGTACTTC
cdr3_aa: CASSLWGPAGETQYF

clone_size: NA
d_call: NA
j_call: TRBJ2-1
v_call: TRBV4-1
cdr3_nt: TGCGCCAGCAGCCAAGAAGGAGGGGGCACCTACAATGAGCAGTTCTTC
cdr3_aa: CASSQEGGGTYNEQFF

clone_size: NA
d_call: TRBD1
j_call: TRBJ2-7
v_call: TRBV5-1
cdr3_nt: TGCGCCAGCCATGAGACAGGGTTTCAATCCTACGAGCAGTACTTC
cdr3_aa: CASHETGFQSYEQYF

clone_size: once
d_call: NA
j_call: TRBJ2-3
v_call: TRBV7-6
cdr3_nt: TGTGCCAGCAGCTTAACGGGCACAGATACGCAGTATTTT
cdr3_aa: CASSLTGTDTQYF

clone_size: NA
d_call: NA
j_call: TRBJ2-5
v_call: TRBV6-1
cdr3_nt: TGTGCCAGTACACAGGGTGTCGGTGCACAAGAGACCCAGTACTTC
cdr3_aa: CASTQGVGAQETQYF

clone_size: few
d_call: NA
j_call: TRBJ2-1
v_call: TRBV10-1
cdr3_nt: TGCGCCAGCAGTGGGAAACAGGGAAATGAGCAGTTCTTC
cdr3_aa: CASSGKQGNEQFF

clone_size: NA
d_call: TRBD1
j_call: TRBJ1-1
v_call: TRBV11-2
cdr3_nt: TGTGCCAGCAGCTTAACCCGGGACAGGGGGAAAGCTTTCTTT
cdr3_aa: CASSLTRDRGKAFF

clone_size: NA
d_call: NA
j_call: TRBJ1-2
v_call: TRBV30
cdr3_nt: TGTGCCTGGAGTCGCAGGGTGGAGAATGGCTACACCTTC
cdr3_aa: CAWSRRVENGYTF

clone_size: NA
d_call: TRBD1
j_call: TRBJ2-5
v_call: TRBV19
cdr3_nt: TGTGCCAGTTGCGACAGGGGTGGAGAGACCCAGTACTTC
cdr3_aa: CASCDRGGETQYF

clone_size: NA
d_call: NA
j_call: TRBJ2-7
v_call: TRBV11-2
cdr3_nt: TGTGCCAGCAGCTCCCTGCAGGTCTCCTCCTACGAGCAGTACTTC
cdr3_aa: CASSSLQVSSYEQYF

clone_size: NA
d_call: NA
j_call: TRBJ2-2
v_call: TRBV4-2
cdr3_nt: TGTGCCAGCAGCCAACAGAGGGAAACCGGGGAGCTGTTTTTT
cdr3_aa: CASSQQRETGELFF

clone_size: NA
d_call: NA
j_call: TRBJ2-2
v_call: TRBV28
cdr3_nt: TGTGCCAGCAGTTTGTCGGGGGTTAGCGGGGAGCTGTTTTTT
cdr3_aa: CASSLSGVSGELFF

clone_size: NA
d_call: NA
j_call: TRBJ2-7
v_call: TRBV6-5
cdr3_nt: TGTGCCAGCAGTTACTCGAGCAGGGAACCCTACGAGCAGTACTTC
cdr3_aa: CASSYSSREPYEQYF

clone_size: NA
d_call: TRBD2
j_call: TRBJ2-1
v_call: TRBV6-1
cdr3_nt: TGTGCCAGCAGTGTTGGGACTAGCGGGAGTCTAAATGAGCAGTTCTTC
cdr3_aa: CASSVGTSGSLNEQFF

clone_size: NA
d_call: NA
j_call: TRBJ2-1
v_call: TRBV6-1
cdr3_nt: TGTGCCAGCAGTCGGACTGGCTACAATGAGCAGTTCTTC
cdr3_aa: CASSRTGYNEQFF

clone_size: NA
d_call: NA
j_call: TRBJ2-3
v_call: TRBV5-1
cdr3_nt: TGCGCCAGCAGCTTGGCCGGCAGGGAAAGGACAGATACGCAGTATTTT
cdr3_aa: CASSLAGRERTDTQYF